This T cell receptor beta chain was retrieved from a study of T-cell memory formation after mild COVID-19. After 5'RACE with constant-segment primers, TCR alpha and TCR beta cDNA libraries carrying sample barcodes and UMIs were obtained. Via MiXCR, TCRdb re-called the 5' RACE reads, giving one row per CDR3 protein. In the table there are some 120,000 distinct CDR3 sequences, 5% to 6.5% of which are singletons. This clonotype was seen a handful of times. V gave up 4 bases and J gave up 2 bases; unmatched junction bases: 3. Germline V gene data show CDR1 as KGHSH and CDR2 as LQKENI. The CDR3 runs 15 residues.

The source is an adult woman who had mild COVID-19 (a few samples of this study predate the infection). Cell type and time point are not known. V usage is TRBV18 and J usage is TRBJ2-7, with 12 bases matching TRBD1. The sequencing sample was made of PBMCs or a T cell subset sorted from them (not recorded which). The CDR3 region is CASSRDRGHTYEQYF. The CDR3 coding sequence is TGTGCCAGCTCACGGGACAGGGGGCACACCTACGAGCAGTACTTC.